This paragraph reports one T cell receptor beta chain. The same CDR3 is also encoded by other DNA sequences in this sample. Per the germline V gene, CDR1 is KGHSH and CDR2 is LQKENI. The CDR3 covers 15 residues. V lost 2 bases and J lost 1; bases outside the gene matches: 2. The data stem from a study of beta chain features in type 1 diabetes. Expressed TCRB transcripts were sequenced because the isolated RNA had all been reverse transcribed beforehand. Measured with immunoSEQ multiplex PCR; TCRdb has only the in-frame clones, and not every one. The table lists 250,000 or so clones, 25% to 35% of them singletons.

Input material: central memory CD4+ T cells from blood. The TCR comes from a man aged 30 to 45 in good health. The chain recombines TRBV18 with TRBJ1-1; 9 bases align to TRBD1. Here the CDR3 DNA reads TGTGCCAGCTCACCAACAGGGGGCTCGAACACTGAAGCTTTCTTT. Its protein product is CASSPTGGSNTEAFF.